The clone carrying this TCR beta chain showed up just a few times. Its target is unknown. The data were taken from a study of CD8 T cells in ankylosing spondylitis. Study findings and constraints: Characteristic, it appeared, of ankylosing spondylitis blood was a TCR beta motif of about eight highly homologous variants. Both synovial fluid and blood in reactive arthritis had previously been reported to carry some motif variants.

This CDR3 comprises 11 residues. The germline V gene has CDR1 DFQATT and CDR2 SNEGSKA (reference sequence). V lost 5 bases to trimming and J lost 4 bases, with 8 bases between them. TCRdb re-analysed the 5' RACE reads in MiXCR, keeping a single row per CDR3 protein. The table lists about 800,000 distinct CDR3 sequences, about 11% of them singletons. This TCR was recovered from a male donor with ankylosing spondylitis. Sequencing was performed on blood, either unsorted or a sorted T cell fraction (not recorded which). The chain links TRBV20-1 to TRBJ1-1; D is ambiguous. The CDR3 sequence: CSAASGTEAFF. The CDR3 DNA follows: TGCAGTGCTGCGTCGGGCACTGAAGCTTTCTTT.